This T cell receptor (beta chain) was found in a study of control samples from healthy donors and cancer patients. Germline CDR1 DFQATT, CDR2 SNEGSKA (reference sequence). The CDR3 runs to 11 residues. V was trimmed by 5 bases and J by 14 bases, leaving 18 bases between them. Method: immunoSEQ multiplex PCR; TCRdb's copy keeps in-frame clones and lacks some. The data hold 150,000 to 200,000 clones, with around 94% observed a single time. This rearrangement joins TRBV20-1 to TRBJ1-1; perhaps TRBD1 as D (6 bases). The sequence derives from a woman under 30 in good health. Sequences were obtained from blood. CDR3 amino acids: CSAGGAPLAFF. The CDR3 region has the DNA TGCAGTGCTGGGGGGGCCCCACTAGCCTTCTTT.